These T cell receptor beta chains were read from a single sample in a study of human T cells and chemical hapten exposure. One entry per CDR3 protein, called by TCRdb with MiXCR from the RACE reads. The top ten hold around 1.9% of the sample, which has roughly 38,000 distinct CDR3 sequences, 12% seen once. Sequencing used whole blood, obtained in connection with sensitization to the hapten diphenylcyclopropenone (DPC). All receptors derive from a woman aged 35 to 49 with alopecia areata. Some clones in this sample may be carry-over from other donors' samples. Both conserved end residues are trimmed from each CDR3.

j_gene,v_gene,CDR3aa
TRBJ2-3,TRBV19,ASSTGIAADTQY
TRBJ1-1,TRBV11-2,ASSSLGGVKNTEAF
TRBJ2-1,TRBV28,ASSPSYLEQF
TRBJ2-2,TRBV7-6,ASSLGAGTGELF
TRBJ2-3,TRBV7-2,ASSLREAPMDTQY
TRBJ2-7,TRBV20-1,SAPGTGIHEQY
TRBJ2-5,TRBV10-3,AISTGQGQETQY
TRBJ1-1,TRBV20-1,SARRPTGGAEAF
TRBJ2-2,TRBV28,ASSWGANTGELF
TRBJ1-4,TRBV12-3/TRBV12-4,ASSLRGWDEKLF
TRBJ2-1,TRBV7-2,ASSSTPVEVEQF
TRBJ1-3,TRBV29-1,SVGTAGSGNTIY
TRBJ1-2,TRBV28,ASGHLGYT
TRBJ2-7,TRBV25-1,ASREHGEMGEQY
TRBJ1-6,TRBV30,AWRTDSSPLH
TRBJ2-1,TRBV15,ATSWRPGGGEQF
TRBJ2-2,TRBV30,AWRVGTGVTGELF
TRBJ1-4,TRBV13,ASSLAGGSSTNEKLF
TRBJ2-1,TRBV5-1,ASSPTPTSFDEQF
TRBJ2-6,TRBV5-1,TSSPGLAGGANVLT
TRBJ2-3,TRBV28,ASSFAGDTDTQY
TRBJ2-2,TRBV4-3,ASRPASTGELF
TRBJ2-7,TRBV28,ASKIGAGAPY
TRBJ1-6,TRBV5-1,ASSLDSSYNSPLH
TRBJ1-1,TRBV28,ASGFLDNPGTEAF
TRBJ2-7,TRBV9,ASGDRGTGEQY
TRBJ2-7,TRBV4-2,ASSQEVRIPAREQY
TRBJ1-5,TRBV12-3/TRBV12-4,ASSLMGSSNQPQH
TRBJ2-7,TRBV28,ASSFLQGFYEQY
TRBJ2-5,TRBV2,ASSELAGYA
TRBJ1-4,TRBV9,ASSGGDPNEKLF
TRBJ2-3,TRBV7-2,ASSLGSRSLTDTQY
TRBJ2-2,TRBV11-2,ASSLRGARNTGELF
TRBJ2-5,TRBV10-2,ASSGGQGGTQY
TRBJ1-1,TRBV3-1,ASRPRGAWTEAF
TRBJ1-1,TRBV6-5,ASSYTTAGTEAF
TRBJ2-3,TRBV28,ASSFGALTDTQY
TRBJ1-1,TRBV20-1,SARKAGGGTEAF
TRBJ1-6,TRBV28,ASWGPNSPLH
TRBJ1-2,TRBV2,ATTLGQAYGYT
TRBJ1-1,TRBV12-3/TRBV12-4,ASSLTGTLRVTEAF
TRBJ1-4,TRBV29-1,SVANEKLF
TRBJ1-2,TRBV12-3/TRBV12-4,ATGVRGSGYT
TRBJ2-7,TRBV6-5,ASSSARSYEQY
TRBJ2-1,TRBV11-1,ASSSPWGTFSYNEQF
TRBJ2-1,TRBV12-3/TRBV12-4,ASTPSAGSPRQF
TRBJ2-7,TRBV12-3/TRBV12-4,ARPGLPLY
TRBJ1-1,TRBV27,ASSLPGQLNTEAF
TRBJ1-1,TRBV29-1,SAQGQAVNTEAF
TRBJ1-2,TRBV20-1,SARASDRDLRSHGYT
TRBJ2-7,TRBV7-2,ASSQLASTYEQY
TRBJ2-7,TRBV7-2,ASSLSTTVEQY
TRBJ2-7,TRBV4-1,ASSQGPAGVPYEQY
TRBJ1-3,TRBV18,ASSPGHRLSGNTIY